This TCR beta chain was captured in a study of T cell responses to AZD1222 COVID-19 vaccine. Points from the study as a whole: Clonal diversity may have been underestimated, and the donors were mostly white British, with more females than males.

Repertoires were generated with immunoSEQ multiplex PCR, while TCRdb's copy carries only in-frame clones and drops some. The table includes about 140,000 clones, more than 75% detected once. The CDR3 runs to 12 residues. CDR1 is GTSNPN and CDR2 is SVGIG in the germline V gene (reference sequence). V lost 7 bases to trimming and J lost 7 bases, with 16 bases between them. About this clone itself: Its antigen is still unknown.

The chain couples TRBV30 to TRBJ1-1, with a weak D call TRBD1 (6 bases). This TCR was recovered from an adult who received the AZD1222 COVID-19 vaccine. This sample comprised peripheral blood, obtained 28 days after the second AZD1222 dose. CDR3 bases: TGTGCCTTCCGGCTATCGGACAGTGAAGCTTTCTTT. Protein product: CAFRLSDSEAFF.